The clone carrying this T cell receptor beta chain was picked up many times. Its antigen remains unidentified. As to time point: patch test 2, 6 weeks after DPC sensitization. As to treatment: therapeutic diphenylcyclopropenone sensitization with weekly scalp DPC. Suited to DPC and affected by alopecia, the donors ranged from 18 to 70 years old. TCRdb passed the RACE reads through MiXCR, listing each CDR3 protein once. The sample records tens of thousands of distinct CDR3 sequences, roughly 10% being singletons. This sample stems from a study of human T cells and chemical hapten exposure. Study at large: Patch tests of 0.01% DPC on the upper back were read at 6 days. Findings of the study overall: Counts of TCRs above 1 in 1000 frequency stayed unchanged with DPC sensitization. Compared to controls, expanded TCRs made significantly more large clusters of similar CDR3s.

This receptor was taken from a woman aged 25 to 45 with alopecia areata. Some clones in this sample may be carry-over from other donors' samples. Sequenced here: whole blood, sampled in connection with sensitization to the hapten diphenylcyclopropenone (DPC).

CDR3 nucleotides: TGTGCCAGCTCACCACCGGGGTCCTATGGCTACACCTTC. As protein: CASSPPGSYGYTF. The chain joins TRBV18 to TRBJ1-2; D uncertain. The CDR3 covers 13 residues. Germline loops: CDR1 KGHSH, CDR2 LQKENI. V was pared by 0 bases and J by 4 bases, with 6 bases between.